This T cell receptor beta chain was identified in a study of T cells after yellow fever vaccination. At least ten counts were recorded for this clonotype. Via MiXCR, TCRdb re-called the 5' RACE reads, giving one row per CDR3 protein. The data show roughly 340,000 distinct CDR3 sequences, about 4% seen once. The clonotype originates from a man aged 18 to 30 who received the YFV17D yellow fever vaccine. Sequencing used PBMCs, obtained 5 days after the yellow fever booster vaccination.

The CDR3 region has the DNA TGCGCCAGCAGCCTGAATGGACAGGGTAGTTCACCCCTCCACTTT. Residues: CASSLNGQGSSPLHF. V and J are TRBV5-1 and TRBJ1-6; 8 positions agree with TRBD1. The CDR3 totals 15 residues. The trim removed 4 bases at V and 9 bases at J, leaving 9 bases unmatched. Germline CDR1 and CDR2: SGHRS and YFSETQ.